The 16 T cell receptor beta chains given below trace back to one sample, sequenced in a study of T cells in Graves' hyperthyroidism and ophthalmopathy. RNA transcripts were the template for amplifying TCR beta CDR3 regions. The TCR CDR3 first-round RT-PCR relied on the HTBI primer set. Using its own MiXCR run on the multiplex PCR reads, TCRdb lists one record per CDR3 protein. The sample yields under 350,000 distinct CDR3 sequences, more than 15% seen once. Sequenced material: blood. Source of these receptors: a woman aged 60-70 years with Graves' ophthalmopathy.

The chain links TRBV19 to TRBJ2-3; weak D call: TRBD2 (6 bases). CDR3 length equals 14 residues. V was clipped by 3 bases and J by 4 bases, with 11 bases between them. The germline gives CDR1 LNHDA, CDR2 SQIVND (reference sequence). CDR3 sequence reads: CASSIGIAADTQYF. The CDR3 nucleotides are TGTGCCAGTAGTATCGGGATAGCGGCAGATACGCAGTATTTT.

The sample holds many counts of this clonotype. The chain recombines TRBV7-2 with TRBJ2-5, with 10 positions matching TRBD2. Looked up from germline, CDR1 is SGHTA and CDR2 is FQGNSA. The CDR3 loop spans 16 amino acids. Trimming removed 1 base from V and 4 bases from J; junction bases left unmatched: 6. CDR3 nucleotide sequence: TGTGCCAGCAGCTTAGAGGCTAGCGGGGGTCGAGAGACCCAGTACTTC. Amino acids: CASSLEASGGRETQYF.

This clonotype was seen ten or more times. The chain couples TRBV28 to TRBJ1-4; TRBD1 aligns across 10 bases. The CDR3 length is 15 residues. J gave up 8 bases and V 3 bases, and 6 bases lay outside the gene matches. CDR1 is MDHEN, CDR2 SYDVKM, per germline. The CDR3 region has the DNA TGTGCCAGCAGTTTCTCGGGGACAGGGGACGAAAAACTGTTTTTT. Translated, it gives CASSFSGTGDEKLFF.

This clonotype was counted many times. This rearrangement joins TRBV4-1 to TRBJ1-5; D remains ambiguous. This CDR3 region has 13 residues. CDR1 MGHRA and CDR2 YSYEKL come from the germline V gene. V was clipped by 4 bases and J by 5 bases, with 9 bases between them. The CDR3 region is CASSRTGDQPQHF. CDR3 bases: TGCGCCAGCAGCCGGACGGGTGATCAGCCCCAGCATTTT.

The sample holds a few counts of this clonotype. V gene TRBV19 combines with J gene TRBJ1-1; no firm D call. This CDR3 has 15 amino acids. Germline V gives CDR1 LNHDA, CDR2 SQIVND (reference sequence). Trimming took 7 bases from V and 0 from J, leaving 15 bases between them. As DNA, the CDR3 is TGTGCCAGTAACCATCAATTCGGGATGAACACTGAAGCTTTCTTT. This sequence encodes CASNHQFGMNTEAFF.

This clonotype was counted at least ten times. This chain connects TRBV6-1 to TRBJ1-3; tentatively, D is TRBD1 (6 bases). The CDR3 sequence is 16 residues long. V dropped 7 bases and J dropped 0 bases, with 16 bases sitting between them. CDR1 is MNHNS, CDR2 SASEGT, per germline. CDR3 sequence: CASKTGQTSSGNTIYF. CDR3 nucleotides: TGTGCCAGCAAGACAGGACAGACGAGCTCTGGAAACACCATATATTTT.

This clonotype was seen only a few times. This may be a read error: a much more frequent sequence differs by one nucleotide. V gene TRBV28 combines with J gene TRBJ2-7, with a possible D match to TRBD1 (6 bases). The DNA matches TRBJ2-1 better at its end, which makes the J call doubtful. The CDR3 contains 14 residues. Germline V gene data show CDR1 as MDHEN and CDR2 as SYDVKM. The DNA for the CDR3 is TGTGCCAGCATGCCTAGGGACACACCCTACGAGCAGTTCTTC. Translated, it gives CASMPRDTPYEQFF.

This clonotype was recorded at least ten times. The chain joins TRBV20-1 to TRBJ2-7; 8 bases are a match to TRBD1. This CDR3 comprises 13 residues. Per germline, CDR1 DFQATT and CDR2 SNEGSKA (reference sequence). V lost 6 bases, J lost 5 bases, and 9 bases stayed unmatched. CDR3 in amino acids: CSAVPGQENEQYF. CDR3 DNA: TGCAGTGCAGTACCGGGACAGGAGAACGAGCAGTACTTC.

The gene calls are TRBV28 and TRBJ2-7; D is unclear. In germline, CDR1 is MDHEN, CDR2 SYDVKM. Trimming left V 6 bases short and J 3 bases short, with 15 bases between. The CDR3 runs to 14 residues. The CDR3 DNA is TGTGCCAGCAGATTACAAGGTTACCTCTACGAGCAGTACTTC. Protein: CASRLQGYLYEQYF.

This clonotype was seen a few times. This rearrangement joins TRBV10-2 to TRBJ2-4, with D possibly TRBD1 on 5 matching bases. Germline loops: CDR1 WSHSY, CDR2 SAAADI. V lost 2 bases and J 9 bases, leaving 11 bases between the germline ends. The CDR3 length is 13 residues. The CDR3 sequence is CASSEKGYGIQYF. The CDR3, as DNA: TGCGCCAGCAGTGAGAAGGGGTACGGCATTCAGTACTTC.

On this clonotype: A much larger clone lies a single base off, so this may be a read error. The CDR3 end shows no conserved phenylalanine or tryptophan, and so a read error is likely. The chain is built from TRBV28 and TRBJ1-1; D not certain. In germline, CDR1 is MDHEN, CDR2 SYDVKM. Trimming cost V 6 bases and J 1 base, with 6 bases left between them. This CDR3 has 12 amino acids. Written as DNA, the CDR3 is TGTGCCAGCAGGGTAGCGAACACTGAAGCTTTCCTT. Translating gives CASRVANTEAFL.

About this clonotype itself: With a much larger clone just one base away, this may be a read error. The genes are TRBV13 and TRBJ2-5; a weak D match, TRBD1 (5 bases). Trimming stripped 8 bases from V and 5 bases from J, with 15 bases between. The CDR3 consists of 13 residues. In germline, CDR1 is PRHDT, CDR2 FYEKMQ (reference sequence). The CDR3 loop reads CASANKGWETQYF. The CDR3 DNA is TGTGCCAGCGCCAACAAGGGGTGGGAGACCCAGTACTTC.

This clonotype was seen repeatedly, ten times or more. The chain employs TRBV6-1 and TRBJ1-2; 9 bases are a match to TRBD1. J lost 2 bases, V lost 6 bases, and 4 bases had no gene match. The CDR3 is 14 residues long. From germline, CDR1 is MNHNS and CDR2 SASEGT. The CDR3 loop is CASRGGQGNYGYTF. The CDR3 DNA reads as TGTGCCAGCAGAGGGGGACAGGGCAACTATGGCTACACCTTC.

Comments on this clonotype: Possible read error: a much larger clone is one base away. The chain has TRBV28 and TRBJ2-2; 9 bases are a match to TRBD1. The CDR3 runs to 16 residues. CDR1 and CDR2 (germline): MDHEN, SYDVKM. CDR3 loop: CASSLFGTGNTGGLFF. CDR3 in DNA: TGTGCCAGCAGTTTATTCGGGACAGGGAACACCGGGGGGCTGTTTTTT. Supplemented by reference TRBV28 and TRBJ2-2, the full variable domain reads DVKVTQSSRYLVKRTGEKVFLECVQDMDHENMFWYRQDPGLGLRLIYFSYDVKMKEKGDIPEGYSVSREKKERFSLILESASTNQTSMYLCASSLFGTGNTGGLFFGEGSRLTVL.

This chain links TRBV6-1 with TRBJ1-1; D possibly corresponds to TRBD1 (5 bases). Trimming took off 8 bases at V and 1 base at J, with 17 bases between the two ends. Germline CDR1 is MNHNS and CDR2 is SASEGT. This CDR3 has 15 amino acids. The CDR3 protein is CASGTLRQKNTEAFF. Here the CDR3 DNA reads TGTGCCAGCGGGACTCTCAGGCAAAAGAACACTGAAGCTTTCTTT.

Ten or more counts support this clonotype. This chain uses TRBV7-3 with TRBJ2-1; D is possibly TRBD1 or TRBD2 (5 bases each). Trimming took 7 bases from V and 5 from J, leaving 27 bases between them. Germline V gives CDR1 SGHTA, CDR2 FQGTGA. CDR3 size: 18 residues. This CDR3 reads CASNRTSRGGAGDNEQFF. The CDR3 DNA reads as TGTGCCAGCAACAGAACAAGTCGGGGTGGGGCGGGCGACAATGAGCAGTTCTTC.